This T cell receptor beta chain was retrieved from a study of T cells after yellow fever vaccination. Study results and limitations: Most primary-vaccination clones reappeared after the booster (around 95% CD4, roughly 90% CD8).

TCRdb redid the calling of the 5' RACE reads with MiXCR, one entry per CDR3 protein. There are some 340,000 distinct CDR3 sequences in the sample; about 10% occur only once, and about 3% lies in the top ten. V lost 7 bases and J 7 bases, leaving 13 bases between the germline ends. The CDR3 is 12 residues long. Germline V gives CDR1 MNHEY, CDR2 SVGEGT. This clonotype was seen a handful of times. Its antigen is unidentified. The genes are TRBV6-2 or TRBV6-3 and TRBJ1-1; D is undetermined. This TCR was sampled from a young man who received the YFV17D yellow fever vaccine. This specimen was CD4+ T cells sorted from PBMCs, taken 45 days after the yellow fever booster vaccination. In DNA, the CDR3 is TGTGCCAGCACCACTTTAGCATTTGAAGCTTTCTTT. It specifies CASTTLAFEAFF.